A single sample gave rise to the 23 T cell receptor beta chains below, sequenced in a study of shared T cell receptors in the human thymus. TCRdb's copy holds only in-frame clones and misses some; the assay was immunoSEQ multiplex PCR. The profile shows under 700,000 clones, approximately 78% of them singletons. These data also featured in a second study, about human thymus T cells.

Sequences were obtained from thymocytes. These receptors all come from a boy in the first two years of life with a congenital heart defect.

The J gene is TRBJ2-1, the V gene TRBV5-1; 10 bases align to TRBD2. V was clipped by 3 bases and J by 6 bases; unmatched bases: 12. The CDR3 contains 17 residues. Per the germline V gene, CDR1 is SGHRS and CDR2 is YFSETQ. The CDR3 bases are TGCGCCAGCAGCTCTGGGGCTAGCGGGAGAATAGCCAATGAGCAGTTCTTC. Translated: CASSSGASGRIANEQFF.

The genes are TRBV30 and TRBJ2-1, with TRBD2 matching over 7 bases. Germline V gives CDR1 GTSNPN, CDR2 SVGIG (reference sequence). After removal of 0 bases from V and 8 bases from J, the junction contained 13 bases not matched to a gene. This CDR3 is built from 16 residues. The CDR3 is CAWSVPLGGPGDEQFF. The CDR3 region has the DNA TGTGCCTGGAGTGTCCCCTTGGGAGGGCCTGGGGATGAGCAGTTCTTC.

CDR3 nucleotide sequence: TGCGCCAGCAGACCGCATAGCCCCATCTCTGGAAACACCATATATTTT. The encoded protein is CASRPHSPISGNTIYF. The V call is TRBV5-1, the J call TRBJ1-3, with D unresolved. The CDR3 runs 16 residues. In germline, CDR1 is SGHRS, CDR2 YFSETQ. V lost 5 bases, J lost 0 bases, and 15 bases lay in between.

The chain uses TRBV4-1 and TRBJ2-5, with 7 bases identical to TRBD1. This CDR3 contains 13 residues. The V gene end was trimmed by 3 bases and the J gene end by 6 bases; junction bases not matched to a gene: 4. The germline V gene has CDR1 MGHRA and CDR2 YSYEKL. The CDR3 reads CASSHWDSQTQYF. CDR3 sequence (DNA): TGCGCCAGCAGCCACTGGGACAGCCAGACCCAGTACTTC.

The chain couples TRBV7-8 to TRBJ2-7; 8 bases line up with TRBD1. This CDR3 is 15 amino acids long. Germline V gene lookup returns CDR1 SGHVS and CDR2 FQNEAQ. Trimming at V came to 1 base and at J to 4 bases, leaving 6 bases not matched to a gene. The CDR3 loop reads CASSLGLDRDYEQYF. The CDR3 nucleotides are TGTGCCAGCAGCTTAGGTTTGGACAGGGATTACGAGCAGTACTTC.

This chain links TRBV28 with TRBJ2-7; possible D gene TRBD2, 5 bases. CDR1 and CDR2 from the germline V gene are MDHEN and SYDVKM. V lost 4 bases to trimming and J lost 3 bases, with 13 bases between them. This CDR3 spans 14 amino acids. The CDR3: CASSYRGLNYEQYF. The DNA for the CDR3 is TGTGCCAGCAGTTACAGAGGGCTGAACTACGAGCAGTACTTC. Combining the CDR3 with reference TRBV28 and TRBJ2-7 gives the whole variable domain DVKVTQSSRYLVKRTGEKVFLECVQDMDHENMFWYRQDPGLGLRLIYFSYDVKMKEKGDIPEGYSVSREKKERFSLILESASTNQTSMYLCASSYRGLNYEQYFGPGTRLTVT.

This clone was seen a handful of times. The chain recombines TRBV7-9 with TRBJ2-1, with TRBD1 identical over 9 bases. After removal of 5 bases from V and 9 bases from J, the junction contained 14 bases not matched to a gene. The germline gives CDR1 SEHNR, CDR2 FQNEAQ (reference sequence). The CDR3 has 16 amino acids. The CDR3 nucleotides are TGTGCCAGCAGCGTTGAGGGGGACAGGGTGGGTTGTGAGCAGTTCTTC. Protein: CASSVEGDRVGCEQFF. Supplemented by reference TRBV7-9 and TRBJ2-1, the full variable domain reads DTGVSQNPRHKITKRGQNVTFRCDPISEHNRLYWYRQTLGQGPEFLTYFQNEAQLEKSRLLSDRFSAERPKGSFSTLEIQRTEQGDSAMYLCASSVEGDRVGCEQFFGPGTRLTVL.

The chain uses TRBV5-6 and TRBJ2-7, with 8 nucleotides matching TRBD2. The V gene end was trimmed by 3 bases and the J gene end by 2 bases; junction bases not matched to a gene: 7. The CDR3 is 15 amino acids. CDR1 and CDR2 (germline): SGHDT, YYEEEE. CDR3 amino acids: CASSSSGRIAYEQYF. In DNA form, the CDR3 reads TGTGCCAGCAGCTCCAGCGGGAGAATTGCCTACGAGCAGTACTTC.

The V and J genes are TRBV11-2 and TRBJ2-7; D not certain. V lost 4 bases, J lost 7 bases, and 14 bases lay in between. Germline CDR1 is SGHAT and CDR2 is FQNNGV. The CDR3 length is 13 residues. Here the CDR3 reads CASSSYDSFEQYF. The CDR3 DNA reads as TGTGCCAGCAGCTCCTACGACTCTTTTGAGCAGTACTTC.

The chain is built from TRBV10-3 and TRBJ2-3; 7 bases are a match to TRBD2. Germline assignment: CDR1 ENHRY and CDR2 SYGVKD. J gave up 5 bases and V 0 bases, and 8 bases lay outside the gene matches. This CDR3 has 16 amino acids. CDR3 sequence: CAISESIGGVQDTQYF. CDR3 bases: TGTGCCATCAGTGAGTCGATTGGGGGGGTGCAAGATACGCAGTATTTT.

For the CDR3, the DNA is TGTGCCAGCAGCCACACCCCGGGACTAGCGGGAGAGCAGTACTTC. Amino acids: CASSHTPGLAGEQYF. This chain links TRBV28 with TRBJ2-7, with 13 bases that match TRBD2. From germline, CDR1 is MDHEN and CDR2 SYDVKM. J gave up 7 bases and V 6 bases, and 9 bases lay outside the gene matches. This CDR3 contains 15 residues.

V usage is TRBV7-2 and J usage is TRBJ2-1; 8 bases fit TRBD2. V shed 6 bases, J shed 7 bases, and the junction held 8 bases outside the gene matches. The germline V gene has CDR1 SGHTA and CDR2 FQGNSA. The CDR3 has 14 amino acids. The CDR3 nucleotides are TGTGCCAGCAGGCCCCGGGAGGGGCGGAATGAGCAGTTCTTC. It translates to CASRPREGRNEQFF. Full variable domain (missing parts from reference TRBV7-2 and TRBJ2-1): GAGVSQSPSNKVTEKGKDVELRCDPISGHTALYWYRQSLGQGLEFLIYFQGNSAPDKSGLPSDRFSAERTGGSVSTLTIQRTQQEDSAVYLCASRPREGRNEQFFGPGTRLTVL.

The V and J genes are TRBV10-1 and TRBJ2-7; D possibly corresponds to TRBD1 (6 bases). Trimming left V 5 bases short and J 0 bases short, with 17 bases between. The CDR3 runs to 16 residues. CDR1 WNHNN and CDR2 SYGVQD come from the germline V gene (reference sequence). Here the CDR3 DNA reads TGCGCCAGCAGTACGTCTCGGGACACGAGCTCCTACGAGCAGTACTTC. It specifies CASSTSRDTSSYEQYF.

The gene calls are TRBV18 and TRBJ2-7; TRBD1 agrees at 9 bases. The CDR3 sequence is 15 residues long. Germline CDR1 reads KGHSH; CDR2 reads LQKENI. V was pared by 1 base and J by 3 bases, with 4 bases of the junction left unmatched. This chain's CDR3 is CASSPLRTGVYEQYF. The CDR3 nucleotides are TGTGCCAGCTCACCACTGCGGACAGGGGTCTACGAGCAGTACTTC.

The J gene is TRBJ2-1, the V gene TRBV5-6; 12 bases agree with TRBD2. The CDR3 sequence is 14 residues long. Germline CDR1 and CDR2: SGHDT and YYEEEE. The junction had 7 bases not matched to a gene; V was cut back by 7 bases and J by 8 bases. For the CDR3, the DNA is TGTGCCAGCCAGCAGGGACTAGCGGGCCATGAGCAGTTCTTC. Amino acid sequence: CASQQGLAGHEQFF. The complete variable domain, with remaining parts taken from reference TRBV5-6 and TRBJ2-1, reads DAGVTQSPTHLIKTRGQQVTLRCSPKSGHDTVSWYQQALGQGPQFIFQYYEEEERQRGNFPDRFSGHQFPNYSSELNVNALLLGDSALYLCASQQGLAGHEQFFGPGTRLTVL.

The chain uses TRBV29-1 and TRBJ2-1, with no clear D. The V and J ends lost 0 bases and 7 bases respectively, with 13 bases between them. Germline lookup yields CDR1 SQVTM and CDR2 ANQGSEA. This CDR3 spans 14 amino acids. This chain's CDR3 is CSVEEPQERNEQFF. CDR3 DNA sequence: TGCAGCGTTGAAGAACCGCAAGAGAGGAATGAGCAGTTCTTC.

J is TRBJ1-1 and V is TRBV7-9, with D perhaps TRBD1 (6 bases). With 5 bases removed from V and 4 bases from J, the gap between germline ends came to 14 bases. Germline V lookup: CDR1 SEHNR, CDR2 FQNEAQ (reference sequence). This CDR3 is 14 amino acids long. The DNA of the CDR3 is TGTGCCAGCAGCCTCACAGGGTCGGGCACTGAAGCTTTCTTT. Its protein product is CASSLTGSGTEAFF.

In its sample, this clone was seen a few times. V usage is TRBV11-2 and J usage is TRBJ2-5; 8 bases align to TRBD2. V was clipped by 0 bases and J by 1 base; unmatched bases: 4. The CDR3 spans 16 residues. CDR1 is SGHAT and CDR2 is FQNNGV in the germline V gene. CDR3 loop: CASSLDSREGQETQYF. In DNA, the CDR3 is TGTGCCAGCAGCTTAGATTCCCGGGAGGGCCAAGAGACCCAGTACTTC.

The chain uses TRBV5-1 and TRBJ2-3; D not certain. V was cut by 0 bases and J by 2 bases, with 13 bases left in between. Germline V CDR1 and CDR2: SGHRS, YFSETQ. The CDR3 totals 16 residues. In nucleotides, the CDR3 is TGCGCCAGCAGCTTGGTTTTTCCGCACTTCACAGATACGCAGTATTTT. Residues: CASSLVFPHFTDTQYF.

The chain employs TRBV10-3 and TRBJ2-3; 9 bases fit TRBD1. The CDR3 contains 13 residues. From germline, CDR1 is ENHRY and CDR2 SYGVKD. The ends lost 8 bases at V and 4 bases at J; junction bases unmatched: 4. CDR3 residues: CAIAGTGPDTQYF. The CDR3 nucleotides read TGTGCCATCGCCGGGACAGGGCCAGATACGCAGTATTTT.

The chain carries TRBV7-2 and TRBJ1-1; TRBD1 aligns across 7 bases. Trimming cost V 5 bases and J 6 bases; bases outside gene matches: 12. This CDR3 has 15 residues. Germline V gene lookup returns CDR1 SGHTA and CDR2 FQGNSA. CDR3 sequence reads: CASSPTIGTAPEAFF. The CDR3 bases are TGTGCCAGCAGCCCGACGATTGGGACAGCACCTGAAGCTTTCTTT.

The chain employs TRBV28 and TRBJ1-5; maybe TRBD1 (6 bases). The CDR3 consists of 14 residues. V was pared by 10 bases and J by 5 bases, with 18 bases between. Germline values: CDR1 MDHEN, CDR2 SYDVKM. CDR3 coding DNA: TGTGCCACTACGAGGGGGTTGGAGGATCAGCCCCAGCATTTT. Translation gives CATTRGLEDQPQHF.

This rearrangement joins TRBV25-1 to TRBJ2-3, with TRBD2 identical over 9 bases. V gave up 3 bases and J gave up 0 bases; unmatched junction bases: 1. CDR1 MGHDK and CDR2 SYGVNS come from the germline V gene. This CDR3 region has 15 residues. CDR3 in DNA: TGTGCCAGCAGTGAGCTAGCGGGAAGCACAGATACGCAGTATTTT. Protein product: CASSELAGSTDTQYF.